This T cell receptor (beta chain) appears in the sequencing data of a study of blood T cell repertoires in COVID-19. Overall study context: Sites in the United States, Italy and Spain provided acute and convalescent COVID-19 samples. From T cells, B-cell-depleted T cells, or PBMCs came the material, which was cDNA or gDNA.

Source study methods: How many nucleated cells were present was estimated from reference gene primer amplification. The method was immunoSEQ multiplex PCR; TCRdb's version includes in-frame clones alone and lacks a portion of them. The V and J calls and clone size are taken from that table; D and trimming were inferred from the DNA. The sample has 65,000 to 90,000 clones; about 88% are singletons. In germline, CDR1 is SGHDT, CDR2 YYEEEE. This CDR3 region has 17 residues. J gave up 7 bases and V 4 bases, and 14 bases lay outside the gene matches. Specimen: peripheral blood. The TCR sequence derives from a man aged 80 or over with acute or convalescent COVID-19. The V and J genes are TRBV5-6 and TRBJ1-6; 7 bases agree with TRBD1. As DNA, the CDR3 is TGTGCCAGCAGCCGGTGGGAGACAGGGTTCGGGAATTCACCCCTCCACTTT. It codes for CASSRWETGFGNSPLHF.